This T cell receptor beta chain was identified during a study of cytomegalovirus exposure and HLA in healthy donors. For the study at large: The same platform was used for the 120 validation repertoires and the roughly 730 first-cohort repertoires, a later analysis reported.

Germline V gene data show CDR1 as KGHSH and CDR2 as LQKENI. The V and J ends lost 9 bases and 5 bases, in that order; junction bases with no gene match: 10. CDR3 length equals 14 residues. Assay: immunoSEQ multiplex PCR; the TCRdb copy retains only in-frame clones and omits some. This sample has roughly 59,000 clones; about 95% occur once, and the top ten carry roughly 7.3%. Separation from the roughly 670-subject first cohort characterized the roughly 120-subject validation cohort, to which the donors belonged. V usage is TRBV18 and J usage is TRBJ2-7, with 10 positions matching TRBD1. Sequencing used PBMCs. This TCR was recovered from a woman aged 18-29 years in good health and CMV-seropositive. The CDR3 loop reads CASQPGQGIHEQYF. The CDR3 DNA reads TGTGCCAGTCAACCGGGACAGGGGATCCACGAGCAGTACTTC.